This T cell receptor beta chain emerged from a study of blood T cell repertoires in COVID-19. Method: immunoSEQ multiplex PCR; TCRdb's copy keeps in-frame clones and lacks some. This table holds about 140,000 clones, roughly 86% found once. Sequencing was performed on peripheral blood. This receptor was obtained from a woman aged 45-60 years with acute or convalescent COVID-19.

The CDR3: CASSFFAGADTEAFF. The CDR3 DNA reads as TGTGCCAGCAGTTTTTTCGCAGGGGCGGACACTGAAGCTTTCTTT. This chain joins TRBV27 and TRBJ1-1, with D possibly TRBD1 on 6 matching bases. Germline CDR1 is MNHEY and CDR2 is SMNVEV (reference sequence). CDR3 size: 15 residues. The V end was cut by 3 bases, the J end by 3 bases, with 14 bases between.